This T cell receptor beta chain comes out of a study of blood T cell repertoires in COVID-19. Profiling relied on immunoSEQ multiplex PCR, and the TCRdb table lists in-frame clones only, not all of them. Of under 250,000 clones in the sample, over 75% are singletons; the top ten hold 9.1%. Germline V gene lookup returns CDR1 LNHDA and CDR2 SQIVND (reference sequence). The CDR3 contains 14 residues. J lost 5 bases, V lost 3 bases, and 2 bases had no gene match. Participant age was 18 to 89 years, and participants resided in 25 or so US areas. Clinical histories supplied by participants themselves formed the basis of cohort assignment.

The chain couples TRBV19 to TRBJ1-4, with 8 bases matching TRBD1. Sequences were obtained from PBMCs or T cells enriched from blood (not recorded which). The TCR originated in a woman between 50 and 59 years old with acute COVID-19. CDR3 nucleotide sequence: TGTGCCAGTAGTATGGGACAGGAGAATGAAAAACTGTTTTTT. Amino acids: CASSMGQENEKLFF.